This T cell receptor beta chain is drawn from a study of Ad26.COV2.S vaccination and SARS-CoV-2 variants (dated by TCRdb to 2020 to 2023). Regarding the complete study: Donors in the vaccine arm were drawn from COV1001, a multicentre, randomized, double-blind, placebo-controlled phase I-IIa trial testing Ad26.COV2.S in healthy adults. Ad26.COV2.S was administered intramuscularly at 5 x 10^10 or 1 x 10^11 viral particles, either as a single shot or as two shots given 56 days apart. TCRbeta repertoire sequencing was used to assess the specificity and breadth of SARS-CoV-2-reactive T cell receptors after Ad26.COV2.S vaccination. A total of about 30 samples were included in the TCR-sequenced set, comprising roughly 19 Ad26.COV2.S vaccine recipients, 5 placebo recipients and 8 SARS-CoV-2 convalescent individuals. Trial participants were randomized into five groups of five, in which low-dose or high-dose Ad26.COV2.S was given once or twice, or placebo was given on both occasions. Blinding of investigators to trial group allocation was maintained during experiments and outcome assessment. Study-level results and caveats: After vaccination, substantial breadth of spike-specific CD8+ and CD4+ T cell responses was reported. Higher spike-specific TCR breadth was observed in Ad26.COV2.S recipients than in placebo recipients (P = 0.0014). The study was not powered to compare responses between vaccine doses or regimens. The authors noted that total T cell responses may have been underestimated by the TCR breadth and depth analyses. Non-spike TCR breadth was comparable between vaccine and placebo recipients, consistent with the vaccine containing only spike.

With respect to this clone: It lacks a known antigen. No per-base quality is available; no much larger clone lies one base away.

The label giving this sample's treatment or condition can be read as: 15 to 20 received Ad26.COV2.S at low or high dose, single or two shots; a few received placebo; per-sample allocation not given. Repertoires of vaccine and placebo recipients were sequenced from samples collected on day 63 after the first injection. Cohort 1b enrolled about two dozen adults aged 18-55 years at a single site in Boston, USA, between 29 July and 7 August 2020. As a vaccine, Ad26.COV2.S was a replication-incompetent adenovirus type 26 vector that expressed a prefusion-stabilized SARS-CoV-2 spike protein derived from the original Wuhan strain. The immunoSEQ Assay was used to sequence TCRbeta CDR3 regions. After extraction, genomic DNA underwent amplification by bias-controlled multiplex PCR, followed by high-throughput sequencing. The authors' pipeline ran thus. To quantify the absolute abundance of every unique TCRbeta CDR3 region, sequences were collapsed and filtered. T cell fraction was estimated by normalizing TCRbeta template counts to usable DNA, which was measured by amplifying reference genes present in all nucleated cells. Repertoire TCRs were annotated as SARS-CoV-2-specific by exact matching of V gene, CDR3 amino acid sequence and J gene to a known reactive TCR set. The reference SARS-CoV-2 TCR set came from MIRA and was filtered for enrichment in COVID-19-positive ImmuneCODE repertoires, removing public or cross-reactive TCRs. Using the MIRA antigens, annotated TCRs were further analysed by specific ORF or by position within an ORF. Breadth was defined as annotated unique rearrangements over total unique productive rearrangements; depth was the summed frequency of those rearrangements. TCR breadth was compared between groups using two-sided Wilcoxon rank-sum tests. As stored in TCRdb, this immuneACCESS dataset retains in-frame rearrangements with V and J assigned. A fraction of the clones does not appear; measured against another copy, unresolved V genes explain less than half of the discrepancy, and the remainder lacks a known reason. From that table come the V and J calls and clone size; the DNA was used to work out D and trimming. In all, the sample holds hundreds of thousands of clones, and roughly 85% of those were seen once. Clones ranked in the top ten supply roughly 3.1% of the sample.

V and J are trimmed by 5 bases and 4 bases, and the gene matches miss 9 bases of the junction. CDR1 PRHDT and CDR2 FYEKMQ are derived from the germline V gene (reference sequence). From cysteine to phenylalanine, the CDR3 is 15 amino acids long. Only CDR3 DNA remains: 45 bases, in frame from the first base. The chain couples TRBV13 to TRBJ2-7, and TRBD1 matches 9 of the central bases. This TCR came from a person aged 18 to 65 who received the Ad26.COV2.S COVID-19 vaccine or a placebo. Specimen: peripheral blood, collected in a trial of Ad26.COV2.S vaccine versus placebo. The CDR3 region reads CASSAPGTGWYEQYF. The sequenced DNA is TGTGCCAGCAGCGCCCCCGGGACAGGGTGGTACGAGCAGTACTTC.